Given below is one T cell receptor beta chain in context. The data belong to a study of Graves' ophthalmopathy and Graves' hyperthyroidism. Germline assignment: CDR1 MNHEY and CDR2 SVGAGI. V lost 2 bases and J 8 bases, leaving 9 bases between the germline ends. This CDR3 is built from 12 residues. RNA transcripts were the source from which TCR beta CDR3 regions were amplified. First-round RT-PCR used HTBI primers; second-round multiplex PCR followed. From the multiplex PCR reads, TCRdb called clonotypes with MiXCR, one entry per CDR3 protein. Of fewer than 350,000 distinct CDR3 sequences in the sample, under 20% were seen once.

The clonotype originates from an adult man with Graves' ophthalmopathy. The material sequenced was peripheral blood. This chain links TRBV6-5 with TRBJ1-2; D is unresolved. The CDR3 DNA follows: TGTGCCAGCAGTTACGAGGGAAGGGGCTACACCTTC. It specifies CASSYEGRGYTF.